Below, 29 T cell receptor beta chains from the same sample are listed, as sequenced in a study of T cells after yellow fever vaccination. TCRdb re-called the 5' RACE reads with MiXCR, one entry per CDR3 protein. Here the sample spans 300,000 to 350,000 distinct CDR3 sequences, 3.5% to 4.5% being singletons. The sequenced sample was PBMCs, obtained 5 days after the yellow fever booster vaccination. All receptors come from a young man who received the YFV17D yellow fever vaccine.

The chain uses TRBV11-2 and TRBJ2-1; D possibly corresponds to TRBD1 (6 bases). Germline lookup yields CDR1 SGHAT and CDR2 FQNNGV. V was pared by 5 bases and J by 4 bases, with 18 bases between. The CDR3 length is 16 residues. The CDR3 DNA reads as TGTGCCAGCAGCCTAGGACAGAGGGCCCGATACAATGAGCAGTTCTTC. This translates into CASSLGQRARYNEQFF.

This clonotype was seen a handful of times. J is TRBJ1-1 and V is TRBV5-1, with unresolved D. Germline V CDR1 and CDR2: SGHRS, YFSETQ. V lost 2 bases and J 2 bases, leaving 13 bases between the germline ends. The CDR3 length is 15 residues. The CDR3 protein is CASSFGPGLNTEAFF. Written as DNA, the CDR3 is TGCGCCAGCAGCTTTGGACCCGGCTTAAACACTGAAGCTTTCTTT.

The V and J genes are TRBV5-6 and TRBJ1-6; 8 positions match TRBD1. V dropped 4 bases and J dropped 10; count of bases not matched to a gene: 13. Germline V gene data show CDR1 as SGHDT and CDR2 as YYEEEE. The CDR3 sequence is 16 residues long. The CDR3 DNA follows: TGTGCCAGCAGCCCGAGACAGGGGAAGTGGGAATCACCCCTCCACTTT. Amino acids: CASSPRQGKWESPLHF. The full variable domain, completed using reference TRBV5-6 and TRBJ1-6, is DAGVTQSPTHLIKTRGQQVTLRCSPKSGHDTVSWYQQALGQGPQFIFQYYEEEERQRGNFPDRFSGHQFPNYSSELNVNALLLGDSALYLCASSPRQGKWESPLHFGNGTRLTVT.

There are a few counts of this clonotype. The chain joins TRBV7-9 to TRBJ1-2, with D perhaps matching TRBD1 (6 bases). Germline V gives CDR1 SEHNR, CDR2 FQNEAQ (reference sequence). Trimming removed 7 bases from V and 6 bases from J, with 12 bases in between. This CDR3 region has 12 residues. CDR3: CASTGGGHGYTF. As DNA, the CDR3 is TGTGCCAGCACCGGAGGGGGGCATGGCTACACCTTC.

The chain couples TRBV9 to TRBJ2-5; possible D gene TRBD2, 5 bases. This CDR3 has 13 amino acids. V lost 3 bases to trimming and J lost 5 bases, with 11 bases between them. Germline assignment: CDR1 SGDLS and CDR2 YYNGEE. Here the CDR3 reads CASSGPGLETQYF. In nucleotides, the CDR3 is TGTGCCAGCAGCGGGCCGGGGTTGGAGACCCAGTACTTC.

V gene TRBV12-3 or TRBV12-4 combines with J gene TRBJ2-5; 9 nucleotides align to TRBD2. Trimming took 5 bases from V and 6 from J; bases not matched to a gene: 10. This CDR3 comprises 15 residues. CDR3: CASSHGRGGYKTQYF. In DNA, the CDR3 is TGTGCCAGCAGTCATGGGCGGGGGGGCTATAAGACCCAGTACTTC.

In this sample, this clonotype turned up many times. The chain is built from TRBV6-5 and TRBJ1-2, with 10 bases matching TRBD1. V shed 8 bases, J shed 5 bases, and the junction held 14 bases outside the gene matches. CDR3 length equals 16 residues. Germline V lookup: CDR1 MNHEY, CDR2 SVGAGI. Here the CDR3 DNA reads TGTGCCAGCTTCTCCTCGGGACAGGGGACTTTTTATGGCTACACCTTC. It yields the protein CASFSSGQGTFYGYTF.

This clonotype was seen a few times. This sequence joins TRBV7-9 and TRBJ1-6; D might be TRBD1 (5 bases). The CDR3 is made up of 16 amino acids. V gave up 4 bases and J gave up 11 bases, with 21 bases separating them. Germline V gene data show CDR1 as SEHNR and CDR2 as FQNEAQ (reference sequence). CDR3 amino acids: CASSSRPGAAGAPLHF. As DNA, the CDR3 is TGTGCCAGCAGCTCCAGACCCGGGGCTGCGGGTGCACCCCTCCACTTT.

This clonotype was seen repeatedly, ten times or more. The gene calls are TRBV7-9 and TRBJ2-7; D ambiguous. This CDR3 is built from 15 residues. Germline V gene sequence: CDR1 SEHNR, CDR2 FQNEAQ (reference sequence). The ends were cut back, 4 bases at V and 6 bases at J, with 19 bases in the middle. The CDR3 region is CASSSEGRPYGEQYF. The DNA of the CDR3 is TGTGCCAGCAGCTCCGAAGGACGGCCCTACGGCGAGCAGTACTTC.

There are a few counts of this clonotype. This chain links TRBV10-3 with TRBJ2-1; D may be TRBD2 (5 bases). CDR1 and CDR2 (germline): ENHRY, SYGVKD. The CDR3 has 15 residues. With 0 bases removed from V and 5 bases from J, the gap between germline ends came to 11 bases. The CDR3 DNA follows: TGTGCCATCAGTGAGTCGGAGGTCCAGGACAATGAGCAGTTCTTC. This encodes CAISESEVQDNEQFF.

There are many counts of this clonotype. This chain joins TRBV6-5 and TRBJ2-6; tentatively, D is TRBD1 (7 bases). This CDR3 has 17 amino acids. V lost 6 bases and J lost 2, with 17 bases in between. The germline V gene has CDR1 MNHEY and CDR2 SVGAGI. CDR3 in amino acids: CASSDREGTPGANVLTF. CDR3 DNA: TGTGCCAGCAGCGACAGGGAAGGGACTCCTGGGGCCAACGTCCTGACTTTC.

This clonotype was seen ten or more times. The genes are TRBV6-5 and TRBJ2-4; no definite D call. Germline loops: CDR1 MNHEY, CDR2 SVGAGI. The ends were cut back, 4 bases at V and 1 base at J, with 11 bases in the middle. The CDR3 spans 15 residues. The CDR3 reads CASSSSLSAKNIQYF. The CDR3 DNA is TGTGCCAGCAGTTCGTCGTTAAGTGCCAAAAACATTCAGTACTTC.

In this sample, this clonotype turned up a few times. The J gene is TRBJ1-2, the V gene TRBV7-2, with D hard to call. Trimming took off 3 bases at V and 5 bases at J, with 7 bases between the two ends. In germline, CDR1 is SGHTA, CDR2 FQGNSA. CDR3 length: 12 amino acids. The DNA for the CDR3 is TGTGCCAGCAGCTTGGTCATTTATGGCTACACCTTC. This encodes CASSLVIYGYTF. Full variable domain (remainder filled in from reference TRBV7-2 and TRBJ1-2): GAGVSQSPSNKVTEKGKDVELRCDPISGHTALYWYRQSLGQGLEFLIYFQGNSAPDKSGLPSDRFSAERTGGSVSTLTIQRTQQEDSAVYLCASSLVIYGYTFGSGTRLTVV.

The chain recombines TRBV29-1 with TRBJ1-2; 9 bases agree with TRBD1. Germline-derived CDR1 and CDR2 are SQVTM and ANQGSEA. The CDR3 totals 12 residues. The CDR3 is CSDGWDRARDTF. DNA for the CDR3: TGCAGTGATGGCTGGGACAGGGCACGAGACACCTTC.

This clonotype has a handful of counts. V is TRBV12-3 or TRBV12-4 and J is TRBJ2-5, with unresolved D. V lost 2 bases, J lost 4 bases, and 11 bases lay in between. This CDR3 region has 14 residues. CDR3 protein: CASSLRLGAETQYF. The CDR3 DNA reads TGTGCCAGCAGTTTAAGGCTAGGTGCAGAGACCCAGTACTTC.

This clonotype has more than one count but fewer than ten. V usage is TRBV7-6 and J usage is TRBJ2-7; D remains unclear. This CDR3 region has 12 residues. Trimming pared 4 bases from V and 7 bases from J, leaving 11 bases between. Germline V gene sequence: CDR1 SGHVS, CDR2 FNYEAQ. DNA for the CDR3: TGTGCCAGCAGCTCGGTTCCGAGTGAGCAGTACTTC. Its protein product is CASSSVPSEQYF.

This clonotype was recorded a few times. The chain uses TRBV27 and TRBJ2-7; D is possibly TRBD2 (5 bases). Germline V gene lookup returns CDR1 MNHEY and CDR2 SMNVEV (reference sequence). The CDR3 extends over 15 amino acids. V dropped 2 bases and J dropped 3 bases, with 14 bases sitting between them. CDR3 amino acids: CASSLGSSLFYEQYF. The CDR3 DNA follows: TGTGCCAGCAGTTTAGGTTCTAGCTTGTTCTACGAGCAGTACTTC.

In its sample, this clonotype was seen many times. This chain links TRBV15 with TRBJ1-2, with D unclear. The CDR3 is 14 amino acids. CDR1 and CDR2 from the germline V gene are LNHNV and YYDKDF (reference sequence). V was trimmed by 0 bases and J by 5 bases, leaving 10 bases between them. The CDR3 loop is CATSRDYVGYGYTF. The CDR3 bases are TGTGCCACCAGCAGAGATTACGTGGGATATGGCTACACCTTC.

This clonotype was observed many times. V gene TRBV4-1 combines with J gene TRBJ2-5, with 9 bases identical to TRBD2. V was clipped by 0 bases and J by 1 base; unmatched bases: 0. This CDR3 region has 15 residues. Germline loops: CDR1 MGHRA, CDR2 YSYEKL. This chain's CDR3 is CASSQETSGQETQYF. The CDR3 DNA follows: TGCGCCAGCAGCCAAGAGACTAGCGGCCAAGAGACCCAGTACTTC.

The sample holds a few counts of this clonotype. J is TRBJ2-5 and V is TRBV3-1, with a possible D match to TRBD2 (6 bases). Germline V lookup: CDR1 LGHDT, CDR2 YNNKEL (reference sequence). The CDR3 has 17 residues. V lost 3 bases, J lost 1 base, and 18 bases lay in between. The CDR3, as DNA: TGTGCCAGCAGCCATGGGCCGTTCCGGGACTCCCAAGAGACCCAGTACTTC. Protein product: CASSHGPFRDSQETQYF.

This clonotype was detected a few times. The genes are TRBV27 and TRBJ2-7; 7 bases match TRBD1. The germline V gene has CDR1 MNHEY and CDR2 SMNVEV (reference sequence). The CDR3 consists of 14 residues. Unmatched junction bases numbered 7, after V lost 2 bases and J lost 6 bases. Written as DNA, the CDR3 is TGTGCCAGCAGTTTAAAGGCAGGGGGTGGCGAGCAGTACGTC. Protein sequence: CASSLKAGGGEQYV.

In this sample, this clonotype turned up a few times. This CDR3 is CASSLVRDSLITDTQYF. Written as DNA, the CDR3 is TGCGCCAGCAGCTTAGTTCGGGACAGCCTAATCACAGATACGCAGTATTTT. This rearrangement joins TRBV5-1 to TRBJ2-3; TRBD1 matches 7 bases. CDR1 and CDR2 from the germline V gene are SGHRS and YFSETQ. J gave up 2 bases and V 2 bases, and 11 bases lay outside the gene matches. This CDR3 has 17 residues.

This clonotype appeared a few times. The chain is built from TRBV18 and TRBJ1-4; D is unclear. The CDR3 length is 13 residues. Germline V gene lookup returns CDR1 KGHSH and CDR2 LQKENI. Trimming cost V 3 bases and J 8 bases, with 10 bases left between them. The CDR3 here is CASSPDIGEKLFF. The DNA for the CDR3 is TGTGCCAGCTCACCTGATATTGGGGAAAAACTGTTTTTT.

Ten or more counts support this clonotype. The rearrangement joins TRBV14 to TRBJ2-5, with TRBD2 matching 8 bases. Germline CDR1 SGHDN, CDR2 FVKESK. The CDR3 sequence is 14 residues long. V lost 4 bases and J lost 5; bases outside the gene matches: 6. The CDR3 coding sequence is TGTGCCAGCAGCCCCGGTCCGGGAGGGGAGACCCAGTACTTC. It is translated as CASSPGPGGETQYF.

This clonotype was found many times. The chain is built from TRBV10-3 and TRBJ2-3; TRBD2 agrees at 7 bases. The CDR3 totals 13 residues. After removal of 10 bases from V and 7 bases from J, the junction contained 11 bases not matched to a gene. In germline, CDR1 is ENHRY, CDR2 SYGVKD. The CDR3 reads CATEGGGSYTQYF. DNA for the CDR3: TGTGCCACCGAGGGCGGGGGTTCTTATACGCAGTATTTT.

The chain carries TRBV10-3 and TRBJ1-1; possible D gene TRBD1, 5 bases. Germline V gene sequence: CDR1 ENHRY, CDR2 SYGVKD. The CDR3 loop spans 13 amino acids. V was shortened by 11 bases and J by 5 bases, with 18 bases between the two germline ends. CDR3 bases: TGTGCCTCACGGACGGAGGGGTTGACTGAAGCTTTCTTT. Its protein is CASRTEGLTEAFF.

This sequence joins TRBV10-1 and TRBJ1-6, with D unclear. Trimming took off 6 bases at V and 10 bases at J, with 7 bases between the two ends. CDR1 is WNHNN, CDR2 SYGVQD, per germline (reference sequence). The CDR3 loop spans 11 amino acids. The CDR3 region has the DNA TGCGCCAGCAGCGGTCGATCACCCCTCCACTTT. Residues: CASSGRSPLHF.

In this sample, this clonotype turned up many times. As DNA, the CDR3 is TGTGCCAGCAGGGGACAGGGAAAAGAGACCCAGTACTTC. Translated, it gives CASRGQGKETQYF. The V call is TRBV6-2 or TRBV6-3, the J call TRBJ2-5, with 9 bases that match TRBD1. The germline CDR1 and CDR2 sequences are MNHEY and SVGEGT. The CDR3 loop spans 13 amino acids. With V trimmed by 6 bases and J by 3 bases, 2 bases remained unmatched.

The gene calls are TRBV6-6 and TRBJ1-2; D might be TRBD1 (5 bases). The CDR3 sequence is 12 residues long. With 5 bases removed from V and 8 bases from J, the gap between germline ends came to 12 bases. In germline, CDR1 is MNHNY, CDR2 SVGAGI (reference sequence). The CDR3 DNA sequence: TGTGCCAGCAGTCATGGGGACGAGGGCTACACCTTC. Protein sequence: CASSHGDEGYTF.